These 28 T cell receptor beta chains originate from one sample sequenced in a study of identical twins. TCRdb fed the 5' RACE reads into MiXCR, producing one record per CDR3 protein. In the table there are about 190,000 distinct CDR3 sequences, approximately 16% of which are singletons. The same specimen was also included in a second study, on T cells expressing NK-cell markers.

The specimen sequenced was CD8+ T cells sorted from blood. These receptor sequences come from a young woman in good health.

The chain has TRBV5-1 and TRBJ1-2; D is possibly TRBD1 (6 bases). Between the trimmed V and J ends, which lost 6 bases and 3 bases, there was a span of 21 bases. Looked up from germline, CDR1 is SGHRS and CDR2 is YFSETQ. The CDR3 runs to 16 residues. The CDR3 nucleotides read TGCGCCAGCATGCCACAGGGAACGGGTGTGGACTATGGCTACACCTTC. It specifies CASMPQGTGVDYGYTF.

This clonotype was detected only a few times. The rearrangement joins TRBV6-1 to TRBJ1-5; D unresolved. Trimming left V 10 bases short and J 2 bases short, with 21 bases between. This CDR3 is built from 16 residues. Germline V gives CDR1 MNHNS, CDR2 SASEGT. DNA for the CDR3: TGTGCCACTCGCGAGGGCGGGCCCTTGGGCAATCAGCCCCAGCATTTT. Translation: CATREGGPLGNQPQHF.

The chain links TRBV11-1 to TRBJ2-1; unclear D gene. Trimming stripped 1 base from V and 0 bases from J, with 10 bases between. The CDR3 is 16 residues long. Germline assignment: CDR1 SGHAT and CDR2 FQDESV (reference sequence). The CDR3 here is CASSLGWWSSYNEQFF. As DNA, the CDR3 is TGTGCCAGCAGCTTAGGGTGGTGGAGCTCCTACAATGAGCAGTTCTTC.

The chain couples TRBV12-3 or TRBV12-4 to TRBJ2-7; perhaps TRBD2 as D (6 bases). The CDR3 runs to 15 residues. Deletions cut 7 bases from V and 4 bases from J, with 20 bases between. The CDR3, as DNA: TGTGCCAGCACCGCGGGGCCCAACGACCGTTACGAGCAGTACTTC. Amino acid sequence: CASTAGPNDRYEQYF.

CDR3 bases: TGTGCCAGCAGGCGGGAGACCCAGTACTTC. Translating it yields CASRRETQYF. The chain employs TRBV2 and TRBJ2-5; no clear D. The CDR3 has 10 residues. Germline lookup yields CDR1 SNHLY and CDR2 FYNNEI. The V and J ends lost 6 bases and 5 bases respectively, with 4 bases between them.

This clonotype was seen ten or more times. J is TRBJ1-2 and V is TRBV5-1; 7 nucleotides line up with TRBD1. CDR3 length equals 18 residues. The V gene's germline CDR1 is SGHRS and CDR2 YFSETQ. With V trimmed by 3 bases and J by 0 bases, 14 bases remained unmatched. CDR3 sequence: CASSSGWGQPNTNYGYTF. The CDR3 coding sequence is TGCGCCAGCAGCTCGGGTTGGGGACAGCCCAATACTAACTATGGCTACACCTTC.

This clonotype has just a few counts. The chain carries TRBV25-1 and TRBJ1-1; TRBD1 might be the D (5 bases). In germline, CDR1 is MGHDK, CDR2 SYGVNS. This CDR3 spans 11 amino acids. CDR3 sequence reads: CASTVNTEAFF. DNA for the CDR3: TGTGCTTCGACAGTAAACACTGAAGCTTTCTTT.

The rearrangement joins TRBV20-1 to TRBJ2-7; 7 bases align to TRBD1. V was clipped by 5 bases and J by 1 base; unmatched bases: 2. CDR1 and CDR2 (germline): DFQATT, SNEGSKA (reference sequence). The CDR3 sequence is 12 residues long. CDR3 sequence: CSAWGQSYEQYF. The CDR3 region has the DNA TGCAGTGCTTGGGGACAGTCCTACGAGCAGTACTTC.

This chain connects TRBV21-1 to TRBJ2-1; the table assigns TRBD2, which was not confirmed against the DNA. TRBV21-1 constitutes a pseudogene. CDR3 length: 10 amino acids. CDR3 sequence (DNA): TGTGCCAGCAGCAACGGGCCCCAGTTCTTC. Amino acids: CASSNGPQFF.

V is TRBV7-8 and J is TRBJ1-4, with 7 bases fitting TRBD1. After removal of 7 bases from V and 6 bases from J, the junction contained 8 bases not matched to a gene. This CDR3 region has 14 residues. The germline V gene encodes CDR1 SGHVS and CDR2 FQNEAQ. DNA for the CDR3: TGTGCCAGCACTCCCGGGACAGAGCATGAAAAACTGTTTTTT. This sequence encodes CASTPGTEHEKLFF.

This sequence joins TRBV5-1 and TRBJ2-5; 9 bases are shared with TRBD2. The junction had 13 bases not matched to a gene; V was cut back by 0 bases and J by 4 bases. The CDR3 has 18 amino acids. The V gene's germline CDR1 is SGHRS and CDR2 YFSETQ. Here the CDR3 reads CASSLGLAVEDLGETQYF. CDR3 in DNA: TGCGCCAGCAGCTTGGGACTAGCGGTCGAGGATTTGGGAGAGACCCAGTACTTC.

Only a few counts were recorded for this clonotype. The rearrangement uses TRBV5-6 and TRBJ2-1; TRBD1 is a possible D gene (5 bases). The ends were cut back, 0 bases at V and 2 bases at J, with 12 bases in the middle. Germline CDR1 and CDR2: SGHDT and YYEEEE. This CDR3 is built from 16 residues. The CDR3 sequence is CASSLGGGPTYNEQFF. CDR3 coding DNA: TGTGCCAGCAGCTTGGGGGGCGGACCCACCTACAATGAGCAGTTCTTC.

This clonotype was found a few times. The DNA for the CDR3 is TGTGCCAGCAGCCAAGATAACTACAATGAGCAGTTCTTC. Its translation: CASSQDNYNEQFF. The rearrangement links TRBV14 to TRBJ2-1; D gene unclear. CDR1 and CDR2 from the germline V gene are SGHDN and FVKESK. The CDR3 is 13 amino acids. V was pared by 0 bases and J by 3 bases, with 3 bases between. The entire variable domain, with the rest obtained from reference TRBV14 and TRBJ2-1, is as follows: EAGVTQFPSHSVIEKGQTVTLRCDPISGHDNLYWYRRVMGKEIKFLLHFVKESKQDESGMPNNRFLAERTGGTYSTLKVQPAELEDSGVYFCASSQDNYNEQFFGPGTRLTVL.

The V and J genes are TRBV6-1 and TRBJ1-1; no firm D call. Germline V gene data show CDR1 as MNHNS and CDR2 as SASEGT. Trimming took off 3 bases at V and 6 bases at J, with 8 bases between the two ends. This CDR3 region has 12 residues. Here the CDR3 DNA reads TGTGCCAGCAGTGATAGGGCTCCTGAAGCTTTCTTT. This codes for CASSDRAPEAFF.

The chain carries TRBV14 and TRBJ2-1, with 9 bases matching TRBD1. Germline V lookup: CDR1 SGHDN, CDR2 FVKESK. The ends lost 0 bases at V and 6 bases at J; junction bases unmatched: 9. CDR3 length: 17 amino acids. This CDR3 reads CASSQDWGTGWVNEQFF. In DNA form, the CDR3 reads TGTGCCAGCAGCCAAGATTGGGGGACAGGGTGGGTCAATGAGCAGTTCTTC.

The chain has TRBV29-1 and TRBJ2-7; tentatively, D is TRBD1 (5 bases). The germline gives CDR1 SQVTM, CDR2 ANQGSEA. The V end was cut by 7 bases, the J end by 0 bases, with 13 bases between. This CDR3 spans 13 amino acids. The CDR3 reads CSGKDTSSYEQYF. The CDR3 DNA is TGCAGCGGGAAGGACACGAGCTCCTACGAGCAGTACTTC.

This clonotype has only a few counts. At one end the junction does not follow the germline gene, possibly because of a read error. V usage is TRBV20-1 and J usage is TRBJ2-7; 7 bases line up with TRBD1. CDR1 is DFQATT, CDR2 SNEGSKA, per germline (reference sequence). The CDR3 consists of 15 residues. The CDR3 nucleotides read TGCAGTGCTCGAGAGGGGGCTACAGACTACTACGAGCAGTACTTC. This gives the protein CSAREGATDYYEQYF.

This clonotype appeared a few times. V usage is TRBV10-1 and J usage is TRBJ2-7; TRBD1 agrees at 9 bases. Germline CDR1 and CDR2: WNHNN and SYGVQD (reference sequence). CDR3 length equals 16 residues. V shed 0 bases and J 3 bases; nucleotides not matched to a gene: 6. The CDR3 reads CASSESPDRGVYEQYF. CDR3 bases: TGCGCCAGCAGTGAGTCCCCTGACAGGGGGGTCTACGAGCAGTACTTC.

DNA for the CDR3: TGTGCCAGCAGCTTATACGTCCGGGATGAGGCGCAGTATTTT. Translation: CASSLYVRDEAQYF. This chain links TRBV7-8 with TRBJ2-3, with D perhaps matching TRBD2 (5 bases). Germline V gene sequence: CDR1 SGHVS, CDR2 FQNEAQ. CDR3 length equals 14 residues. V shed 2 bases and J shed 10 bases, with 16 bases lying between them.

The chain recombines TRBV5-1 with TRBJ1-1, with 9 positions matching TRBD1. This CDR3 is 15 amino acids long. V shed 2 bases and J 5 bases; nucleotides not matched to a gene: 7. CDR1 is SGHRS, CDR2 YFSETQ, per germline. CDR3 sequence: CASSFTQGALTEAFF. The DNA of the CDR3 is TGCGCCAGCAGCTTCACACAGGGGGCTTTAACTGAAGCTTTCTTT.

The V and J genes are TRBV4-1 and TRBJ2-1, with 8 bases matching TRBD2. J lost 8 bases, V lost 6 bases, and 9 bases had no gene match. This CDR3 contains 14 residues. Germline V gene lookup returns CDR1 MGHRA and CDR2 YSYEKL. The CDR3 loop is CASSSVAGLYEQFF. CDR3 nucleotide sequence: TGCGCCAGCAGTTCGGTAGCGGGGTTGTATGAGCAGTTCTTC.

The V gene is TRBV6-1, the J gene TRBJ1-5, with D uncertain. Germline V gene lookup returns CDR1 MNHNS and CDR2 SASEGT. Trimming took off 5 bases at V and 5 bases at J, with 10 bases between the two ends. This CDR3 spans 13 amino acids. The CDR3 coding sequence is TGTGCCAGCAGTAAGGGAGGTTATCAGCCCCAGCATTTT. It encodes CASSKGGYQPQHF.

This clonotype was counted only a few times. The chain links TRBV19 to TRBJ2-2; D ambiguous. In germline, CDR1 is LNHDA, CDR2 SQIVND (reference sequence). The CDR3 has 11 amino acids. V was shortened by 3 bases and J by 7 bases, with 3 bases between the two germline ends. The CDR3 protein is CASSMVGELFF. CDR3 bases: TGTGCCAGTAGTATGGTCGGGGAGCTGTTTTTT.

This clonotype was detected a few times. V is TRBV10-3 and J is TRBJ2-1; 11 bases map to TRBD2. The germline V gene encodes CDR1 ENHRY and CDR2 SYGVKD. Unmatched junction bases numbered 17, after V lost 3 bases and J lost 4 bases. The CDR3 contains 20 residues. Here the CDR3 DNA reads TGTGCCATCAGTGACCCGGGCCAAGGGCTAGCGGGAGGCCTATACAATGAGCAGTTCTTC. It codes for CAISDPGQGLAGGLYNEQFF.

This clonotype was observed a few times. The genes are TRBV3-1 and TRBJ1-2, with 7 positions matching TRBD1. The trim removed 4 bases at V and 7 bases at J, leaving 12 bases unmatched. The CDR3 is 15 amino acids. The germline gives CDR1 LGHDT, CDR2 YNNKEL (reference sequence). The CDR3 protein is CASSPLGQGEAGYTF. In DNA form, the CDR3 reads TGTGCCAGCAGCCCGCTGGGGCAGGGGGAGGCTGGCTACACCTTC.

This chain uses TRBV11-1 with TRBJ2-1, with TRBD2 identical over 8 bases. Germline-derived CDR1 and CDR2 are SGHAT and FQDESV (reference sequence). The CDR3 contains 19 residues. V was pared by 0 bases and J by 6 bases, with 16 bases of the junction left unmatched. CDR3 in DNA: TGTGCCAGCAGCTTAGCGCACCGGGAGGGGAAAGGACCGTTCAATGAGCAGTTCTTC. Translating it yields CASSLAHREGKGPFNEQFF.

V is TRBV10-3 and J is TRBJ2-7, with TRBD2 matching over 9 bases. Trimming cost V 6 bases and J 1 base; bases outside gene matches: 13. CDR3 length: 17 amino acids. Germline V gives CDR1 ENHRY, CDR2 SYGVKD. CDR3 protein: CAIRDLIAGEISYEQYF. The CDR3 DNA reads TGTGCCATCAGGGACTTGATAGCGGGAGAGATTTCCTACGAGCAGTACTTC.

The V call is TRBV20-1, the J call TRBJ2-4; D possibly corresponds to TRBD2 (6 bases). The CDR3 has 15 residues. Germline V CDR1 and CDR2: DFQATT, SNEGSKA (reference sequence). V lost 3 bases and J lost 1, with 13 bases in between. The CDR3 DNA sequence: TGCAGTGCTAGCGGGAGTGAAGGGGCCAAAAACATTCAGTACTTC. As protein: CSASGSEGAKNIQYF.